The sequence of this T cell receptor (beta chain) was determined in a study of T-cell reconstitution after alpha-beta-depleted transplantation in children (TCRdb year 2016). General notes on the study: The study quantitatively tracked T-cell immune reconstitution after TCRalphabeta/CD19-depleted allogeneic hematopoietic cell transplantation in children using TCR repertoire profiling. General study outcomes and caveats: In some patients, the high TCRbeta diversity seen at day 60 was put down to recipient T cells and intrathymic progenitors that had survived conditioning. The frequencies of hyperexpanded clones fell over the following months, and after one year, T-cell counts and TCRbeta diversity were mostly attributed to newly produced T cells. About two months after transplant, the apparently early recovery of alphabetaT-cell counts reportedly depended on just several hundred clones that had expanded rapidly and came from non-depleted graft cells.

In the case of this clonotype: The specificity of this receptor is unknown. This may be a read error, as it is one base from a much larger clone.

Library construction relied on PCR. Sequencing took place on an Illumina HiSeq 2500. TCR libraries were prepared with molecular barcoding, using unique molecular identifiers to normalize TCRbeta repertoire quantification. TCRdb reprocessing: public reads trimmed at Q25 with fastp, clones called with MiXCR, in-frame beta chains kept. Merged by CDR3 protein, the rows form single entries marked with the most common genes and DNA. The table for this sample lists under 300,000 distinct CDR3 sequences; under 14% of them were counted only once. The biggest ten clones account for about 25% of the sample. What the treatment or condition label conveys for this sample: allogeneic hematopoietic cell transplantation with graft depleted of TCRalphabeta T cells and CD19 B cells. The transplant recipients were children given TCRalphabeta/CD19-depleted allogeneic hematopoietic cell grafts. For CDR1 and CDR2, the germline V gene lists SGHRS and YFSETQ. Including cysteine and phenylalanine, the CDR3 has 15 amino acids. Just the 45-base CDR3 DNA is kept, in frame starting at base 1.

The source of this sequence is a male patient between 2 and 10 years old who had a stem cell transplant for chronic granulomatous disease, so the T cells may come from the graft donor. The specimen comprised peripheral blood, sampled 180 days after TCRalphabeta/CD19-depleted stem cell transplant. Rearrangement joined TRBV5-1 to TRBJ2-3, with the identity of the D gene unclear. The J call may be wrong; the DNA end is better matched by TRBJ1-5. In nucleotides, the sequence is TGCGCCAGCAGCTTCCAGGCCGACCGAACAGATACGCAGCATTTT. It translates to CASSFQADRTDTQHF.